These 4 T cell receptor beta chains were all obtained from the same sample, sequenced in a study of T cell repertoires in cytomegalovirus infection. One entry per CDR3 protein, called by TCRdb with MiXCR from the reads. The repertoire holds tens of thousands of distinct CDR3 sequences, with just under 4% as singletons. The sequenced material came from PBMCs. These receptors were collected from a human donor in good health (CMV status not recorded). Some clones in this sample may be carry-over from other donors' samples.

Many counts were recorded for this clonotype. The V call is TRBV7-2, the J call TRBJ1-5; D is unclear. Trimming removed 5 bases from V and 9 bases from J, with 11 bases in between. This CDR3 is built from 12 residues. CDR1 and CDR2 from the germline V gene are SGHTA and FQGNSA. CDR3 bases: TGTGCCAGCAGCGATACGTCTGGGCCCCAGCATTTT. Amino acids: CASSDTSGPQHF. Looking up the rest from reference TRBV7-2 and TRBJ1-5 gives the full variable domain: GAGVSQSPSNKVTEKGKDVELRCDPISGHTALYWYRQSLGQGLEFLIYFQGNSAPDKSGLPSDRFSAERTGGSVSTLTIQRTQQEDSAVYLCASSDTSGPQHFGDGTRLSIL.

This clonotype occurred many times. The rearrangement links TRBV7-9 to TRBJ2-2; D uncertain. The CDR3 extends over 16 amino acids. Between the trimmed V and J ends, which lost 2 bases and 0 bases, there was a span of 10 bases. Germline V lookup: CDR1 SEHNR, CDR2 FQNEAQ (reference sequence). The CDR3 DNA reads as TGTGCCAGCAGCTTATTAGGCGGAGCGAACACCGGGGAGCTGTTTTTT. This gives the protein CASSLLGGANTGELFF.

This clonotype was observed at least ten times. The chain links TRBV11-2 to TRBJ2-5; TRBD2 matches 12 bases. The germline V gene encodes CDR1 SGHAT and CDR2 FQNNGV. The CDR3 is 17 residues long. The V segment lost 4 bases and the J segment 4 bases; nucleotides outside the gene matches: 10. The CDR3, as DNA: TGTGCCAGCAGCTCCGCGTGGACTAGCGGGATCCGAGAGACCCAGTACTTC. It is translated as CASSSAWTSGIRETQYF.

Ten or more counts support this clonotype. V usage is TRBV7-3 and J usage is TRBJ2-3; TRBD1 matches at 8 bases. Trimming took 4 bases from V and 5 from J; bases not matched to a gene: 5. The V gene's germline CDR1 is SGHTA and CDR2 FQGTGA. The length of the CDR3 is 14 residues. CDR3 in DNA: TGTGCCAGCAGCTCGTCCGGGACAGGAGATACGCAGTATTTT. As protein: CASSSSGTGDTQYF.